This T cell receptor (beta chain) was retrieved from a study of blood T cells in healthy people across ages. Study context: T cells yielded about one barcoded beta molecule per two cells through template switching.

CDR1 DFQATT and CDR2 SNEGSKA come from the germline V gene (reference sequence). The CDR3 loop spans 13 amino acids. Trimming shortened V by 7 bases and J by 4 bases, and 14 bases separated the two germline ends. This clonotype was observed a few times. For the second PCR, which ran for roughly 7 to 11 cycles, a sample-barcoded 5' primer and a J-beta primer mix were used. A single record per CDR3 protein comes from TCRdb applying MiXCR to the 5' RACE reads. The sample has approximately 690,000 distinct CDR3 sequences, around 43% seen once. The sample consisted of blood. The chain is built from TRBV20-1 and TRBJ1-5; a weak D match, TRBD1 (5 bases). The origin of this receptor is an elderly man in good health. The CDR3 coding sequence is TGCAGTGGGGTCCAGGGCCTAAATCAGCCCCAGCATTTT. Translation gives CSGVQGLNQPQHF.